This T cell receptor (beta chain) was captured in a study of blood T cell repertoires in COVID-19. At the level of the study: The United States, Italy and Spain were the sources of the acute and convalescent COVID-19 samples. From T cells, B-cell-depleted T cells, or PBMCs came the material, which was cDNA or gDNA.

The assay was immunoSEQ multiplex PCR, and TCRdb's table has in-frame clones only and misses some. Here the sample spans 210,000 or so clones, about four fifths being singletons. Looked up from germline, CDR1 is SGHTS and CDR2 is YDEGEE. CDR3 size: 18 residues. The V gene end was trimmed by 5 bases and the J gene end by 4 bases; junction bases not matched to a gene: 18. This chain uses TRBV5-8 with TRBJ2-3; 8 nucleotides match TRBD1. The sample consisted of peripheral blood. This receptor was identified in a middle-aged woman with acute or convalescent COVID-19. CDR3 region: CASRFPPGQGRRADTQYF. The CDR3 nucleotides are TGTGCCAGCAGATTCCCCCCCGGACAGGGCCGACGGGCAGATACGCAGTATTTT.